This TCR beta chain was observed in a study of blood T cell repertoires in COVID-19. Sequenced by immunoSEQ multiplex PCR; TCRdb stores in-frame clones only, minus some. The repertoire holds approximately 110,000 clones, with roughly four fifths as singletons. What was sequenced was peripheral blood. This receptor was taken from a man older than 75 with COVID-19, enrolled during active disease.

The chain's CDR3 is CASSPGQETQYF. CDR3 sequence (DNA): TGTGCCAGCAGCCCGGGCCAAGAGACCCAGTACTTC. The V gene is TRBV6-6, the J gene TRBJ2-5; unclear D gene. Germline V gives CDR1 MNHNY, CDR2 SVGAGI (reference sequence). The CDR3 is made up of 12 amino acids. V was trimmed by 6 bases and J by 1 base, leaving 6 bases between them.